The 30 T cell receptor beta chains reported below all come from one sample, sequenced in a study of regulatory T cells in long-lasting Graves disease. Noted time point: newly diagnosed GD, antithyroid drugs for less than 3 months. With RNA extracted from PBMCs as input, the TCR library was made. Construction of TCR beta libraries relied on iRepertoire HTBI primers and on Arm-PCR targeting CDR3 regions. TCRdb re-called the multiplex PCR reads with MiXCR, one entry per CDR3 protein. The table lists a few hundred thousand distinct CDR3 sequences, 11% to 15% of them singletons. The same data also went into a second study, on T cells in Graves' hyperthyroidism and ophthalmopathy.

This specimen consisted of peripheral blood mononuclear cells (PBMCs), obtained at new diagnosis, from a patient treated with antithyroid drugs. These receptors all come from a woman in her fifties or sixties with Graves disease.

This clonotype came up many times. J is TRBJ2-3 and V is TRBV5-1, with D maybe TRBD2 (6 bases). Germline V gene lookup returns CDR1 SGHRS and CDR2 YFSETQ. The CDR3 covers 15 residues. V was clipped by 1 base and J by 1 base, with 10 bases between them. CDR3 sequence reads: CASSLPSERTDTQYF. Here the CDR3 DNA reads TGCGCCAGCAGCTTGCCTAGCGAACGCACAGATACGCAGTATTTT.

The gene calls are TRBV7-2 and TRBJ2-7; 10 nucleotides line up with TRBD2. V gave up 6 bases and J gave up 2 bases; unmatched junction bases: 10. This CDR3 is 16 amino acids long. The germline CDR1 and CDR2 sequences are SGHTA and FQGNSA. CDR3 residues: CASRTLLAGSPYEQYF. The CDR3 nucleotides are TGTGCCAGCAGAACGTTACTAGCGGGATCCCCCTACGAGCAGTACTTC.

Concerning this clonotype: A clone one base away is much larger, so this may be a read error. The chain recombines TRBV27 with TRBJ2-5, with D possibly being TRBD1 or TRBD2 (5 bases each). Trimming left V 3 bases short and J 0 bases short, with 14 bases between. Germline V gene lookup returns CDR1 MNHEY and CDR2 SMNVEV (reference sequence). This CDR3 has 16 amino acids. CDR3 sequence (DNA): TGTGCCAGCAGTTTGAAAGGGACCAAGCACCAAGAGACCCAGTACTTC. The encoded protein is CASSLKGTKHQETQYF.

This clonotype was counted a few times. This chain joins TRBV9 and TRBJ2-3; perhaps TRBD1 as D (6 bases). Germline V lookup: CDR1 SGDLS, CDR2 YYNGEE. This CDR3 has 16 residues. With 0 bases removed from V and 2 bases from J, the gap between germline ends came to 13 bases. The CDR3 sequence is CASSVVRGGDTDTQYF. For the CDR3, the DNA is TGTGCCAGCAGCGTAGTACGAGGGGGTGACACAGATACGCAGTATTTT.

This clonotype was counted ten times or more. The J gene is TRBJ2-7, the V gene TRBV7-2, with D unclear. The CDR3 is made up of 13 amino acids. From germline, CDR1 is SGHTA and CDR2 FQGNSA. The V and J ends lost 1 base and 1 base respectively, with 5 bases between them. CDR3 nucleotide sequence: TGTGCCAGCAGCTTAGGAAAATCCTACGAGCAGTACTTC. The encoded protein is CASSLGKSYEQYF.

This chain connects TRBV29-1 to TRBJ2-7; D is ambiguous. Per germline, CDR1 SQVTM and CDR2 ANQGSEA. This CDR3 spans 12 amino acids. V lost 3 bases to trimming and J lost 1 base, with 7 bases between them. The CDR3 loop is CSVETPSYEQYF. In DNA, the CDR3 is TGCAGCGTTGAGACTCCTTCCTACGAGCAGTACTTC.

The chain has TRBV20-1 and TRBJ2-6; D is possibly TRBD1 or TRBD2 (5 bases each). This CDR3 is built from 16 residues. Trimming shortened V by 6 bases and J by 12 bases, and 27 bases separated the two germline ends. Germline CDR1 reads DFQATT; CDR2 reads SNEGSKA (reference sequence). The CDR3, as DNA: TGCAGTGCAAACCCCTTAAGTGGCGCCGGGGCCGGCGTCCTGACTTTC. Residues: CSANPLSGAGAGVLTF.

This clonotype showed up many times. The chain has TRBV11-2 and TRBJ2-7; tentative D call: TRBD2 (6 bases). The CDR3 has 15 residues. V lost 6 bases, J lost 3 bases, and 18 bases lay in between. CDR1 SGHAT and CDR2 FQNNGV come from the germline V gene. The CDR3 DNA reads TGTGCCAGCAGTCCAGGGACTTCATTAGACTACGAGCAGTACTTC. Amino acids: CASSPGTSLDYEQYF. The whole variable domain, filled in from reference TRBV11-2 and TRBJ2-7, reads EAGVAQSPRYKIIEKRQSVAFWCNPISGHATLYWYQQILGQGPKLLIQFQNNGVVDDSQLPKDRFSAERLKGVDSTLKIQPAKLEDSAVYLCASSPGTSLDYEQYFGPGTRLTVT.

In this sample, this clonotype turned up many times. This chain uses TRBV12-3 or TRBV12-4 with TRBJ1-2; D remains ambiguous. V lost 6 bases and J 4 bases, leaving 18 bases between the germline ends. The CDR3 has 15 residues. The CDR3 region is CASSLGFSSTYGYTF. As DNA, the CDR3 is TGTGCCAGCAGCCTAGGGTTCTCCAGCACCTATGGCTACACCTTC.

In regard to this clonotype: At one boundary the junction diverges from the germline segment, which might be a read error. The chain is built from TRBV5-1 and TRBJ1-4, with 8 bases lining up with TRBD1. Germline V CDR1 and CDR2: SGHRS, YFSETQ. The CDR3 sequence is 16 residues long. CDR3 coding DNA: TGCGCCAGCAGCCCCCTCTGGACAGGGAAGAATGAAAGACTGTTTTTT. This sequence encodes CASSPLWTGKNERLFF.

This clonotype appeared a few times. A junction end diverges from the germline sequence, so it may reflect a read error. The chain links TRBV7-6 to TRBJ2-3; 7 nucleotides match TRBD1. The CDR3 loop spans 15 amino acids. CDR1 and CDR2 from the germline V gene are SGHVS and FNYEAQ. This chain's CDR3 is CACSHDRVSTDTQYF. The DNA of the CDR3 is TGTGCCTGCAGCCACGACAGGGTTAGCACAGATACGCAGTATTTT.

There are many counts of this clonotype. The chain is built from TRBV5-1 and TRBJ1-1; D unclear. With 0 bases removed from V and 7 bases from J, the gap between germline ends came to 7 bases. The CDR3 sequence is 12 residues long. CDR1 and CDR2 from the germline V gene are SGHRS and YFSETQ. The CDR3 loop is CASSLGSGEAFF. The CDR3 DNA is TGCGCCAGCAGCTTGGGGTCAGGTGAAGCTTTCTTT.

The chain recombines TRBV5-1 with TRBJ2-5; either TRBD1 or TRBD2 may fit D (6 bases each). Germline V gene lookup returns CDR1 SGHRS and CDR2 YFSETQ. Trimming stripped 4 bases from V and 5 bases from J, with 18 bases between. This CDR3 spans 15 amino acids. Written as DNA, the CDR3 is TGCGCCAGCAGCCCGGGCGACAGGAGGGGGGAGACCCAGTACTTC. Translation: CASSPGDRRGETQYF.

This clonotype was seen repeatedly, ten times or more. The chain links TRBV28 to TRBJ2-1, with 13 positions matching TRBD2. Germline values: CDR1 MDHEN, CDR2 SYDVKM. With V trimmed by 6 bases and J by 9 bases, 8 bases remained unmatched. The CDR3 covers 15 residues. The CDR3 DNA reads as TGTGCCAGCAGCTGGACTAGCGGGAGTATTAGTGAGCAGTTCTTC. Translation: CASSWTSGSISEQFF.

A few counts support this clonotype. The chain recombines TRBV3-1 with TRBJ2-1; 8 bases map to TRBD2. This CDR3 is 16 amino acids long. Germline CDR1 LGHDT, CDR2 YNNKEL (reference sequence). J was trimmed by 8 bases and V by 1 base; bases with no gene match: 10. This CDR3 reads CASSQAGGRSLDEQFF. For the CDR3, the DNA is TGTGCCAGCAGCCAAGCGGGAGGGCGGAGTTTGGATGAGCAGTTCTTC.

This clonotype has ten or more counts. The genes are TRBV12-3 or TRBV12-4 and TRBJ2-1; D is ambiguous. The CDR3 has 14 residues. V shed 6 bases and J shed 0 bases, with 9 bases lying between them. The chain's CDR3 is CASRDDRSYNEQFF. The DNA of the CDR3 is TGTGCCAGCAGAGACGACCGCTCCTACAATGAGCAGTTCTTC.

This chain uses TRBV9 with TRBJ2-3; no firm D call. The CDR3 is 14 amino acids. Germline V gene lookup returns CDR1 SGDLS and CDR2 YYNGEE. V lost 1 base, J lost 2 bases, and 8 bases lay in between. DNA of the CDR3: TGTGCCAGCAGCGTACGGAGTCTCACAGATACGCAGTATTTT. Translating gives CASSVRSLTDTQYF.

The chain uses TRBV3-1 and TRBJ2-3, with 12 bases fitting TRBD2. Germline trimming cut 2 bases from V and 6 bases from J; bases unmatched to any gene: 3. The CDR3 covers 15 residues. Germline V CDR1 and CDR2: LGHDT, YNNKEL (reference sequence). The CDR3 DNA reads as TGTGCCAGCAGCCAACTAGCGGGAGGGCGGGATACGCAGTATTTT. It is translated as CASSQLAGGRDTQYF.

Notes on this clonotype: A read error is likely here: a far larger clone is one base away. CDR3: CASRGLAGVNEQYF. The CDR3 DNA follows: TGTGCCAGCAGGGGACTAGCGGGAGTCAATGAGCAGTACTTC. V gene TRBV2 combines with J gene TRBJ2-7; 14 bases map to TRBD2. J lost 7 bases, V lost 6 bases, and 5 bases had no gene match. The CDR3 sequence is 14 residues long. CDR1 and CDR2 from the germline V gene are SNHLY and FYNNEI.

This clonotype was found many times. The rearrangement uses TRBV3-1 and TRBJ2-2; D not certain. CDR3 length: 15 residues. Germline CDR1 reads LGHDT; CDR2 reads YNNKEL (reference sequence). The germline V and J ends were trimmed by 0 bases and 4 bases, with 9 bases remaining between them. The CDR3 region has the DNA TGTGCCAGCAGCCAAGATCGCAGGCTCACCGGGGAGCTGTTTTTT. It yields the protein CASSQDRRLTGELFF.

In its sample, this clonotype was seen a few times. The rearrangement joins TRBV4-2 to TRBJ1-1, with D possibly TRBD1 on 6 matching bases. Germline lookup yields CDR1 LGHNA and CDR2 YNFKEQ. This CDR3 region has 15 residues. V was trimmed by 4 bases and J by 5 bases, leaving 17 bases between them. This CDR3 reads CASSPVTGLRTEAFF. The CDR3, as DNA: TGTGCCAGCAGCCCCGTCACAGGGCTTCGGACTGAAGCTTTCTTT.

V is TRBV10-3 and J is TRBJ2-1; 14 positions match TRBD2. V was clipped by 3 bases and J by 4 bases; unmatched bases: 5. Germline V gene sequence: CDR1 ENHRY, CDR2 SYGVKD. The CDR3 is 17 amino acids. CDR3 DNA: TGTGCCATCAGTGACTCGGGACTAGCGGGAGTGTACAATGAGCAGTTCTTC. Amino acids: CAISDSGLAGVYNEQFF.

The chain carries TRBV28 and TRBJ1-5, with a weak D call TRBD1 (5 bases). Trimming pared 6 bases from V and 4 bases from J, leaving 19 bases between. The CDR3 runs to 16 residues. CDR1 MDHEN and CDR2 SYDVKM come from the germline V gene. In DNA form, the CDR3 reads TGTGCCAGCAGCCCAATCCCCGGGCAGGGAAATCAGCCCCAGCATTTT. Translation gives CASSPIPGQGNQPQHF.

The chain links TRBV11-2 to TRBJ2-7; D remains ambiguous. Between the trimmed V and J ends, which lost 0 bases and 0 bases, there was a span of 6 bases. CDR3 length equals 14 residues. Per germline, CDR1 SGHAT and CDR2 FQNNGV. CDR3 DNA sequence: TGTGCCAGCAGCTTAGACCAAAACTCCTACGAGCAGTACTTC. As protein: CASSLDQNSYEQYF.

Many counts were recorded for this clonotype. The chain uses TRBV3-1 and TRBJ2-7, with 14 positions matching TRBD2. CDR3 length: 20 amino acids. Germline CDR1 reads LGHDT; CDR2 reads YNNKEL (reference sequence). V shed 1 base, J shed 3 bases, and the junction held 14 bases outside the gene matches. DNA of the CDR3: TGTGCCAGCAGCCAAGCCGGGATTCCGGGACTAGCGGGAGCTAGCTACGAGCAGTACTTC. This sequence encodes CASSQAGIPGLAGASYEQYF.

This clonotype was found many times. The chain recombines TRBV28 with TRBJ2-3; no reliable D call. V was cut by 5 bases and J by 7 bases, with 10 bases left in between. Germline loops: CDR1 MDHEN, CDR2 SYDVKM. The CDR3 is 12 amino acids. The CDR3 protein is CASSHPTNTQYF. DNA for the CDR3: TGTGCCAGCAGTCACCCGACGAATACGCAGTATTTT.

This clonotype occurred a few times. This chain uses TRBV6-5 with TRBJ2-1, with unresolved D. CDR1 is MNHEY, CDR2 SVGAGI, per germline. The CDR3 is made up of 15 amino acids. V lost 0 bases and J 3 bases, leaving 9 bases between the germline ends. CDR3 amino acids: CASSYSVASYNEQFF. For the CDR3, the DNA is TGTGCCAGCAGTTACTCTGTCGCGAGCTACAATGAGCAGTTCTTC.

The chain joins TRBV19 to TRBJ2-3; 14 nucleotides align to TRBD2. V was pared by 0 bases and J by 2 bases, with 4 bases of the junction left unmatched. Germline V lookup: CDR1 LNHDA, CDR2 SQIVND (reference sequence). This CDR3 has 18 residues. The CDR3 bases are TGTGCCAGTAGTATAGAGTCGACTAGCGGGAGGGCCACAGATACGCAGTATTTT. This gives the protein CASSIESTSGRATDTQYF.

This clonotype was seen many times. The chain combines TRBV6-1 with TRBJ2-5; unclear D gene. CDR1 is MNHNS and CDR2 is SASEGT in the germline V gene. Trimming shortened V by 7 bases and J by 5 bases, and 14 bases separated the two germline ends. The CDR3 consists of 13 residues. The CDR3 coding sequence is TGTGCCAGCAATTTCTGGGATCGGGAGACCCAGTACTTC. It codes for CASNFWDRETQYF.

This clonotype has ten or more counts. This chain connects TRBV5-1 to TRBJ2-5; no clear D. CDR1 is SGHRS, CDR2 YFSETQ, per germline. Trimming shortened V by 4 bases and J by 5 bases, and 18 bases separated the two germline ends. CDR3 length: 15 residues. CDR3 sequence: CASSRYRGVQETQYF. As DNA, the CDR3 is TGCGCCAGCAGCAGGTATCGTGGTGTTCAGGAGACCCAGTACTTC.